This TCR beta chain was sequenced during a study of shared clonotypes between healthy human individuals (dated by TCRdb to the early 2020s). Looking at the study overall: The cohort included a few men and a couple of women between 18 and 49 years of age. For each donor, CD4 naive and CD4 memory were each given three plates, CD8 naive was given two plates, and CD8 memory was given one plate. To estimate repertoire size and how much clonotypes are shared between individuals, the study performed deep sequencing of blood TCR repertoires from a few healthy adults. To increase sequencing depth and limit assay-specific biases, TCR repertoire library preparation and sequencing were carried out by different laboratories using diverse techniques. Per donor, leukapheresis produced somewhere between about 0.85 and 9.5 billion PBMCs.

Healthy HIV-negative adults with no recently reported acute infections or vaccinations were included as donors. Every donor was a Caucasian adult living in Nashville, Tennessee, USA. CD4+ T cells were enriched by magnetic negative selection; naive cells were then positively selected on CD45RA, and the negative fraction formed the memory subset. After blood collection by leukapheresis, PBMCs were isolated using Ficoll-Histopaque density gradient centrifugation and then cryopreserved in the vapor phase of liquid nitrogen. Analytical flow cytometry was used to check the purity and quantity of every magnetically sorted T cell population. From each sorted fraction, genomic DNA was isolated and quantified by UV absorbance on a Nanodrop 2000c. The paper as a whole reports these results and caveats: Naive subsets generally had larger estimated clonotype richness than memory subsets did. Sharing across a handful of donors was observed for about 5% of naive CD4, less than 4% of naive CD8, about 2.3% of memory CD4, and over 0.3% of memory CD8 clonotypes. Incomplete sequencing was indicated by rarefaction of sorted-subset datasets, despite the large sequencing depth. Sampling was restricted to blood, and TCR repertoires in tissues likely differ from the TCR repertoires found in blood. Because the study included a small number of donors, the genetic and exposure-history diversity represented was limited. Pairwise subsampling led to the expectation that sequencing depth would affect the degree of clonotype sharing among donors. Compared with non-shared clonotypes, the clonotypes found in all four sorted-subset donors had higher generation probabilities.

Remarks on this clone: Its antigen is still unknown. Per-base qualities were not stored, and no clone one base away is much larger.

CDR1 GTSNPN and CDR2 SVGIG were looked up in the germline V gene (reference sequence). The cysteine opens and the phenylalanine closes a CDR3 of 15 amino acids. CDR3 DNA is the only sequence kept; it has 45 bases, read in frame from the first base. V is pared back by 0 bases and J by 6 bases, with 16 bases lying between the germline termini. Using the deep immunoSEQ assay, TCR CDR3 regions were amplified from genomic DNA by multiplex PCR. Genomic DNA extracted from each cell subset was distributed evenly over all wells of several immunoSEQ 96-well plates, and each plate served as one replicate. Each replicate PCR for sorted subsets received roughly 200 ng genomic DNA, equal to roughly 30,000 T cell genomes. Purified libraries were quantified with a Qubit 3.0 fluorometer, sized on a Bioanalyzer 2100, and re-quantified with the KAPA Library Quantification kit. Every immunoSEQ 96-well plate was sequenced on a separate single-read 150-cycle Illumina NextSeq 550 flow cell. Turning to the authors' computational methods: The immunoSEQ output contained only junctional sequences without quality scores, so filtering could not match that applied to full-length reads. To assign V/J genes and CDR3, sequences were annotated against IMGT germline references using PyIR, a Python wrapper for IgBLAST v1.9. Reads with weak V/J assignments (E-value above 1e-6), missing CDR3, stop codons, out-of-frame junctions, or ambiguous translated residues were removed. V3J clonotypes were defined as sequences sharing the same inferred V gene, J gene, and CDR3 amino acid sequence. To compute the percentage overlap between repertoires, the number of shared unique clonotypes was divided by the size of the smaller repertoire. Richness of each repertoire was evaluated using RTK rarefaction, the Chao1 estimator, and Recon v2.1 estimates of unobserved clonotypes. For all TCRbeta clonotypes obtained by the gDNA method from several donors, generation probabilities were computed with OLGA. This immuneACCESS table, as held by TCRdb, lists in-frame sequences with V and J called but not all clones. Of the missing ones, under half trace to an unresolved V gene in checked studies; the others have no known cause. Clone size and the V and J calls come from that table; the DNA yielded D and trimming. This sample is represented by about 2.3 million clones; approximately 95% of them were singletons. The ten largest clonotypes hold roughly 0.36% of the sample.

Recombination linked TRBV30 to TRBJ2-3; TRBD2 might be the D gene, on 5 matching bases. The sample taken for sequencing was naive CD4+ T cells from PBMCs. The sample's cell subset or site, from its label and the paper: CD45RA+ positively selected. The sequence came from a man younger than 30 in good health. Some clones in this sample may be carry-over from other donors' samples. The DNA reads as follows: TGTGCCTGGAGTGTACTAGGAAGGGTAGTGGATACGCAGTATTTT. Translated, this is CAWSVLGRVVDTQYF.